This T cell receptor beta chain was recovered during a study of blood T cell repertoires in COVID-19. Study in general: Specimens from acute and convalescent COVID-19 originated in the United States, Italy and Spain. T cells, B-cell-depleted T cells, or PBMCs provided the cDNA or gDNA that served as material.

Profiled with immunoSEQ multiplex PCR; TCRdb holds only in-frame clones, not every one. This sample has hundreds of thousands of clones, with about 88% found just once. Participants were aged about 18 to 100 years from about two dozen US areas. Participants' own reports of clinical history determined their cohort assignment. The V and J ends lost 8 bases and 4 bases, in that order; junction bases with no gene match: 8. Germline V lookup: CDR1 LGHDT, CDR2 YNNKEL (reference sequence). The CDR3 runs to 15 residues. The TCR originated in a woman between 45 and 60 years old who had recovered from COVID-19. The sample comprised PBMCs or T cells enriched from blood (not recorded which). This rearrangement joins TRBV3-1 (or the pseudogene TRBV3-2) to TRBJ2-2, with 9 bases aligning to TRBD1. CDR3 nucleotide sequence: TGTGCCAGCGGACGGGGACAGGGAGGCACCGGGGAGCTGTTTTTT. Residues: CASGRGQGGTGELFF.